This T cell receptor (beta chain) derives from a study of long-term antiretroviral therapy in people with HIV. In the study overall: Specimens dating back about a decade before the 2015 immediate-ART recommendation are the oldest included.

V was shortened by 5 bases and J by 0 bases, with 5 bases between the two germline ends. Germline V lookup: CDR1 MNHEY, CDR2 SMNVEV (reference sequence). This CDR3 spans 12 amino acids. On this clone itself: Its antigen remains unidentified.

An immunoSEQ assay, version v3.0, was performed at survey level. TCRdb's copy holds only in-frame clones and misses some; the assay was immunoSEQ multiplex PCR. The data contain tens of thousands of clones, approximately 80% of them singletons. General study findings and limits: Whereas controls had wider CDR3 length ranges, HIV repertoires had narrower ones. Clones that had undergone expansion before ART dominated the repertoire at all time points.

Sample: unsorted PBMCs, taken 2.8 years after starting antiretroviral therapy. The sequence came from a man younger than 45 with HIV. The genes are TRBV27 and TRBJ2-7, with D maybe TRBD1 (5 bases). The CDR3 bases are TGTGCCAGCAGTGGGGCCTCCTACGAGCAGTACTTC. Translating gives CASSGASYEQYF.